Below are 7 T cell receptor beta chains sequenced from a single sample in a study of Graves' ophthalmopathy and Graves' hyperthyroidism. Amplification of TCR beta CDR3 regions used RNA transcripts. A first-round RT-PCR used HTBI primers, followed by a second-round multiplex PCR. MiXCR was run by TCRdb on the multiplex PCR reads, yielding one entry per CDR3 protein. The sample shows under 350,000 distinct CDR3 sequences, roughly 15% of them seen only once. The sample comprised peripheral blood. The receptors originated from an adult man with Graves' ophthalmopathy.

This clonotype was seen many times. This rearrangement joins TRBV19 to TRBJ1-2, with TRBD1 matching 12 bases. The CDR3 extends over 16 amino acids. CDR1 and CDR2 (germline): LNHDA, SQIVND (reference sequence). The V segment lost 6 bases and the J segment 5 bases; nucleotides outside the gene matches: 10. CDR3 protein: CASRISGTGGVYGYTF. The CDR3 DNA reads as TGTGCCAGTAGGATATCGGGGACAGGGGGCGTGTATGGCTACACCTTC.

The chain's CDR3 is CASSLATSDTYEQYF. The DNA of the CDR3 is TGTGCCAGCAGCTTAGCGACTAGCGATACCTACGAGCAGTACTTC. The rearrangement uses TRBV7-9 and TRBJ2-7, with 8 bases that match TRBD2. The length of the CDR3 is 15 residues. V lost 0 bases to trimming and J lost 2 bases; unmatched junction nucleotides: 3. The germline V gene encodes CDR1 SEHNR and CDR2 FQNEAQ (reference sequence).

At least ten counts were recorded for this clonotype. This chain joins TRBV10-3 and TRBJ1-1; 10 nucleotides line up with TRBD1. CDR1 ENHRY and CDR2 SYGVKD come from the germline V gene. CDR3 length: 13 amino acids. The trim removed 6 bases at V and 6 bases at J, leaving 4 bases unmatched. The CDR3 DNA reads as TGTGCCATCAGGACGGACAGGGGGTCTGAAGCTTTCTTT. This translates into CAIRTDRGSEAFF.

This clonotype was detected ten times or more. The chain combines TRBV7-2 with TRBJ2-5; weak D call: TRBD1 (6 bases). V gave up 3 bases and J gave up 4 bases, with 15 bases separating them. The CDR3 sequence is 15 residues long. From germline, CDR1 is SGHTA and CDR2 FQGNSA. CDR3 bases: TGTGCCAGCAGCTTTGACAGGACCCACGGAGAGACCCAGTACTTC. It is translated as CASSFDRTHGETQYF.

Ten or more counts support this clonotype. This rearrangement joins TRBV28 to TRBJ1-6, with D uncertain. Germline-derived CDR1 and CDR2 are MDHEN and SYDVKM. Trimming took 3 bases from V and 8 from J, leaving 17 bases between them. This CDR3 has 16 residues. The CDR3 sequence: CASSFRAELRDSPLHF. The DNA for the CDR3 is TGTGCCAGCAGTTTTAGGGCAGAGCTAAGGGATTCACCCCTCCACTTT.

This clonotype appeared many times. The chain couples TRBV6-5 to TRBJ1-1; TRBD1 might be the D (5 bases). Germline V gene data show CDR1 as MNHEY and CDR2 as SVGAGI. Trimming removed 2 bases from V and 11 bases from J, with 15 bases in between. This CDR3 region has 13 residues. The CDR3 reads CASSYPPGGVAFF. The CDR3 bases are TGTGCCAGCAGTTACCCCCCGGGGGGGGTGGCTTTCTTT.

This clonotype has ten or more counts. The chain employs TRBV5-5 and TRBJ2-5; D call uncertain. Germline lookup yields CDR1 SGHKS and CDR2 YYEKEE (reference sequence). Trimming stripped 6 bases from V and 3 bases from J, with 12 bases between. This CDR3 is 13 amino acids long. In DNA, the CDR3 is TGTGCCAGCACCCACATGCTGGAAGAGACCCAGTACTTC. This sequence encodes CASTHMLEETQYF.